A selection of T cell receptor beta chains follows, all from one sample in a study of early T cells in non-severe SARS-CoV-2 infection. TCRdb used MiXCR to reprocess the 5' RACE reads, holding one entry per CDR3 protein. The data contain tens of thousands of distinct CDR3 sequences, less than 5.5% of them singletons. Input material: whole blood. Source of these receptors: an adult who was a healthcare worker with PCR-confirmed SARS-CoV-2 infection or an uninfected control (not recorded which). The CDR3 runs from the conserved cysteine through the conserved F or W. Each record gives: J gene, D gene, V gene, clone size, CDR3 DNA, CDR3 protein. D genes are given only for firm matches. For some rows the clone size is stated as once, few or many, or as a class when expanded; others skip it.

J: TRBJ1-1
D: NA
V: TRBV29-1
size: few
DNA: TGCAGCGTTGGAGAGGGAGTGAGCACTGAAGCTTTCTTT
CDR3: CSVGEGVSTEAFF

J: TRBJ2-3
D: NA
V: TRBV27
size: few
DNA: TGTGCCAGCAGTTACGGCCCCAGTGTATACACAGATACGCAGTATTTT
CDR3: CASSYGPSVYTDTQYF

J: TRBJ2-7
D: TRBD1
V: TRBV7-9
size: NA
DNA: TGTGCCAGCAGCTTATCCGGACAGGGGGCCTACGAGCAGTACTTC
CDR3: CASSLSGQGAYEQYF

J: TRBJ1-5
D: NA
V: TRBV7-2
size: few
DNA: TGTGCCAGCAGCTTGGACGGGGGTAGTGTACAACCCCAGCATTTT
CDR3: CASSLDGGSVQPQHF

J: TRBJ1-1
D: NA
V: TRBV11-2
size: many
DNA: TGTGCCAGCAGCACCTCAAACACTGAAGCTTTCTTT
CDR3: CASSTSNTEAFF

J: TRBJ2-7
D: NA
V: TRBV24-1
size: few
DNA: TGTGCCACCAGTGACGCTTCAAACGAGCAGTACTTC
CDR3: CATSDASNEQYF

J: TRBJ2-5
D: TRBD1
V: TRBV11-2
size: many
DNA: TGTGCCACCCGCGTGACAGGGGTAGAGACCCAGTACTTC
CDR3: CATRVTGVETQYF

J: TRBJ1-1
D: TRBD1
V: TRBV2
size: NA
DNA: TGTGCCAGCAGCGCCCAGGGGGAGGCCACTGAAGCTTTCTTT
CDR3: CASSAQGEATEAFF

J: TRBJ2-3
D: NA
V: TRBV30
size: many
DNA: TGTGCCTGGAGTGAGACCCAGTTAGGAGATACGCAGTATTTT
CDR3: CAWSETQLGDTQYF

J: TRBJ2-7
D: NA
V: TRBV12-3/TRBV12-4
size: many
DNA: TGTGCCAGCAGTACACAGGGCGGTTTATCCTACGAGCAGTACTTC
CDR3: CASSTQGGLSYEQYF

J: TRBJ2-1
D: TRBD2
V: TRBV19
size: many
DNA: TGTGCCAGTAGTATAGATAAAGGACTAGTAAAATACAATGAGCAGTTCTTC
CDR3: CASSIDKGLVKYNEQFF

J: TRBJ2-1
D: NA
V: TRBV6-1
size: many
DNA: TGTGCCAGCAGTAGGCCGACCAATGAGCAGTTCTTC
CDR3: CASSRPTNEQFF

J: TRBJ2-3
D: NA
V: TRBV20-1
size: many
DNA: TGCAGTGCCGAATCCTGGGACAGTCGGTCCGGGAGGGCCCAAGATACGCAGTATTTT
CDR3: CSAESWDSRSGRAQDTQYF

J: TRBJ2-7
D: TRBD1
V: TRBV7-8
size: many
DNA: TGTGCCAGCAGCTTAGCCGGGACAGTCGAGGACTACGAGCAGTACTTC
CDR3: CASSLAGTVEDYEQYF

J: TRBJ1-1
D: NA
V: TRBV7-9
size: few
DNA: TGTGCCAGCAGCTTTGAGGGCTCAAGCACTGAAGCTTTCTTT
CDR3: CASSFEGSSTEAFF

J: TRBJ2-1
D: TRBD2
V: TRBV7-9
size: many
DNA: TGTGCCAGCAGCCCCCCAGCGGGAGCGTCCTACAATGAGCAGTTCTTC
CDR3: CASSPPAGASYNEQFF

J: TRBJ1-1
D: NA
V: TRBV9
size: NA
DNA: TGTGCCAGCAGCGTCTTTGAGGTGGGCACTGAAGCTTTCTTT
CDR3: CASSVFEVGTEAFF

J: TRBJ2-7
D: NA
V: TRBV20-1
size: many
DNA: TGCAGTGCTATCCCGGGGGCCGGGGGAACCTACGAGCAGTACTTC
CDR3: CSAIPGAGGTYEQYF

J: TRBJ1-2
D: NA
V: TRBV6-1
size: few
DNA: TGTGCCAGCAGCCAGATCCGGGACAATGGTGGCTACACCTTC
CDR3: CASSQIRDNGGYTF

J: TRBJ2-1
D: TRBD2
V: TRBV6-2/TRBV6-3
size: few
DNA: TGTGCCAGCAGTTCCCTAGCGGGAGCTTACAATGAGCAGTTCTTC
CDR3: CASSSLAGAYNEQFF

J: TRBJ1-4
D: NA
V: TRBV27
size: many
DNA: TGTGCCAGCAGTCCCGCACGGGGGCGCGGGACTAATGAAAAACTGTTTTTT
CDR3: CASSPARGRGTNEKLFF

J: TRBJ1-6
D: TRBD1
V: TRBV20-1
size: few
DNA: TGCAGTGCTAGAGAGACAGGGTCATCCCTCCACTTT
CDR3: CSARETGSSLHF

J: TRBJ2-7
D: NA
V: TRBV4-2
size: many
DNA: TGTGCCAGCAGCCAAGTACACAGGGAGACGCAGTACTTC
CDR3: CASSQVHRETQYF

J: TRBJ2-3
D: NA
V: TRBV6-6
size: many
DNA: TGTGCCAGCAGTCCCCCCAGTGGGTACCCCTCCACAGATACGCAGTATTTT
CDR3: CASSPPSGYPSTDTQYF

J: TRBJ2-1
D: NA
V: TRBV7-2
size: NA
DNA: TGTGCCAGCAGCTTAATCGGGCGGATAAACAATGAGCAGTTCTTC
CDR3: CASSLIGRINNEQFF

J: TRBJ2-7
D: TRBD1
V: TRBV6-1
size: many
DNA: TGTGCCAGCAAAGTGGAGACAGGGCGTCTCCACGAGCAGTACTTC
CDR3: CASKVETGRLHEQYF

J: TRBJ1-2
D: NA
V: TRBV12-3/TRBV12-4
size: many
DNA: TGTGCCAGCAGTCCATACAGCTATGGCTACACCTTC
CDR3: CASSPYSYGYTF

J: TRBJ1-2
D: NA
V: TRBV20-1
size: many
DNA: TGCAGTGCTAGAGAGAATCGGACAGTCCTGAGGGGCTACACCTTC
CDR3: CSARENRTVLRGYTF

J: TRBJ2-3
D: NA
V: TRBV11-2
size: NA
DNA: TGTGCCAGCAGCCCCGGACGGAGCGGCCCACCGTATTTT
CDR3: CASSPGRSGPPYF

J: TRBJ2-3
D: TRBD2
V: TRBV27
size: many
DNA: TGTGCCAGCAGTTTAGGGCTAGCGGGAGCGGATACGCAGTATTTT
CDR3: CASSLGLAGADTQYF

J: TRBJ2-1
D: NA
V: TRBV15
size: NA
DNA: TGTGCCACCAGCAGAGATGATGGTGAAGATGAGCAGTTCTTC
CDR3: CATSRDDGEDEQFF

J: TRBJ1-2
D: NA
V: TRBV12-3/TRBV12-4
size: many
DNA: TGTGCCAGCAGTTTAGCAGGGGAAGTAACGGGCTACACCTTC
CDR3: CASSLAGEVTGYTF

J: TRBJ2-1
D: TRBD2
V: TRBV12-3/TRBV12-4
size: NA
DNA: TGTGCCAGCATCTCTAGGGGCGGGGGGTTATACAATGAGCAGTTCTTC
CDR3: CASISRGGGLYNEQFF

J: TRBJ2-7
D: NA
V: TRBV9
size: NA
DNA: TGTGCCAGCAGCGTGGGTAGCGTGGATTACGAGCAGTACTTC
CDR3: CASSVGSVDYEQYF